This T cell receptor beta chain was documented in a study of blood T cells in healthy people across ages. Donors gave 8.5 to 10 milliliters of peripheral blood apiece. The CDR3 covers 14 residues. Unmatched junction bases numbered 1, after V lost 3 bases and J lost 3 bases. CDR1 SQVTM and CDR2 ANQGSEA come from the germline V gene. A second PCR, run for roughly 7 to 11 cycles, used a sample-barcoded 5' primer plus a J-beta primer mix. Each CDR3 protein gets one entry after TCRdb re-called the 5' RACE reads with MiXCR. The data show 550,000 to 650,000 distinct CDR3 sequences, with roughly a quarter seen just once and 3% to 4.5% held by the top ten. This clonotype came up a few times. The same data also went into a second study, on T cells of mothers and their children.

Material: blood. The TCR originated in a boy aged 2 to 10 in good health. This chain joins TRBV29-1 and TRBJ2-1; 11 bases match TRBD1. The DNA of the CDR3 is TGCAGCGTTGACGGGACAGGGGGCTACAATGAGCAGTTCTTC. Residues: CSVDGTGGYNEQFF.